These 23 T cell receptor beta chains share one sample of origin, sequenced in a study of blood T cell repertoires in COVID-19. The assay was immunoSEQ multiplex PCR, and TCRdb's table has in-frame clones only and misses some. The repertoire holds a few hundred thousand clones, with 80% to 90% as singletons. Sequenced material: peripheral blood. Receptor source: a young woman with COVID-19, enrolled during active disease.

The chain combines TRBV7-8 with TRBJ1-4; the D gene is possibly TRBD1 (5 bases). CDR1 is SGHVS and CDR2 is FQNEAQ in the germline V gene. With 5 bases removed from V and 4 bases from J, the gap between germline ends came to 17 bases. This CDR3 is 16 amino acids long. The chain's CDR3 is CASSPPNAGFNEKLFF. CDR3 nucleotide sequence: TGTGCCAGCAGCCCCCCCAACGCAGGGTTTAATGAAAAACTGTTTTTT.

The chain carries TRBV7-2 and TRBJ2-5; D unclear. The CDR3 sequence is 13 residues long. CDR1 and CDR2 (germline): SGHTA, FQGNSA. V was clipped by 6 bases and J by 1 base, with 9 bases between them. In nucleotides, the CDR3 is TGTGCCAGCAGAAGAGGTCTCCAAGAGACCCAGTACTTC. Amino acid sequence: CASRRGLQETQYF.

The V and J genes are TRBV18 and TRBJ2-5, with 7 positions matching TRBD1. The CDR3 extends over 16 amino acids. Germline trimming cut 4 bases from V and 2 bases from J; bases unmatched to any gene: 10. Per germline, CDR1 KGHSH and CDR2 LQKENI. This CDR3 reads CASSQYTGTVQETQYF. Here the CDR3 DNA reads TGTGCCAGCTCACAATACACCGGGACAGTTCAAGAGACCCAGTACTTC.

V gene TRBV28 combines with J gene TRBJ2-5; D possibly corresponds to TRBD2 (7 bases). Germline assignment: CDR1 MDHEN and CDR2 SYDVKM. V lost 6 bases to trimming and J lost 9 bases, with 17 bases between them. The CDR3 spans 13 residues. The CDR3 DNA sequence: TGTGCCAGCAGCCACAGGGTGGGGGGGGCCCAGTACTTC. This translates into CASSHRVGGAQYF.

The rearrangement links TRBV28 to TRBJ1-5, with 8 bases lining up with TRBD1. The CDR3 has 14 residues. Germline-derived CDR1 and CDR2 are MDHEN and SYDVKM. The V and J ends lost 4 bases and 5 bases, in that order; junction bases with no gene match: 4. CDR3 DNA sequence: TGTGCCAGCAGTTCAACACAGGGGGATCAGCCCCAGCATTTT. This encodes CASSSTQGDQPQHF.

The chain links TRBV12-3 or TRBV12-4 to TRBJ1-2, with 7 bases aligning to TRBD1. V gave up 8 bases and J gave up 8 bases; unmatched junction bases: 11. The CDR3 contains 13 residues. The chain's CDR3 is CASFRQGRRGYTF. Here the CDR3 DNA reads TGTGCCAGCTTTAGACAGGGACGACGGGGCTACACCTTC.

In DNA form, the CDR3 reads TGTGCCAGCAGTACCCTAGCGGGAGCTCGCACAGATACGCAGTATTTT. It encodes CASSTLAGARTDTQYF. The rearrangement links TRBV2 to TRBJ2-3; TRBD2 agrees at 10 bases. Looked up from germline, CDR1 is SNHLY and CDR2 is FYNNEI. J was trimmed by 1 base and V by 5 bases; bases with no gene match: 6. The CDR3 is 16 amino acids. Using reference TRBV2 and TRBJ2-3 for the parts outside the CDR3, the full variable domain is EPEVTQTPSHQVTQMGQEVILRCVPISNHLYFYWYRQILGQKVEFLVSFYNNEISEKSEIFDDQFSVERPDGSNFTLKIRSTKLEDSAMYFCASSTLAGARTDTQYFGPGTRLTVL.

The chain couples TRBV10-3 to TRBJ1-6; weak D call: TRBD1 (5 bases). V was pared by 8 bases and J by 2 bases, with 10 bases between. In germline, CDR1 is ENHRY, CDR2 SYGVKD. CDR3 length equals 14 residues. This CDR3 reads CAIGGDAYNSPLHF. In DNA, the CDR3 is TGTGCCATCGGCGGGGACGCCTATAATTCACCCCTCCACTTT.

The chain is built from TRBV19 and TRBJ1-6; TRBD1 aligns across 7 bases. The CDR3 sequence is 15 residues long. Trimming at V came to 8 bases and at J to 9 bases, leaving 13 bases not matched to a gene. The germline gives CDR1 LNHDA, CDR2 SQIVND (reference sequence). CDR3 DNA sequence: TGTGCCAGTGGAAGTACAGGGGATCGACGTTCACCCCTCCACTTT. Encoded protein: CASGSTGDRRSPLHF.

The V call is TRBV2, the J call TRBJ2-1, with unresolved D. CDR3 length equals 15 residues. The ends were cut back, 2 bases at V and 0 bases at J, with 8 bases in the middle. Germline V gene data show CDR1 as SNHLY and CDR2 as FYNNEI. The CDR3 here is CASSEFRSSYNEQFF. In DNA, the CDR3 is TGTGCCAGCAGTGAATTTCGTAGCTCCTACAATGAGCAGTTCTTC.

The J gene is TRBJ1-4, the V gene TRBV11-2; 9 bases match TRBD1. Losses at the gene ends were 5 bases for V and 1 base for J; bases not matched to a gene: 8. This CDR3 has 17 amino acids. The germline V gene encodes CDR1 SGHAT and CDR2 FQNNGV. This chain's CDR3 is CASSLLRGQGTNEKLFF. In DNA, the CDR3 is TGTGCCAGCAGCCTTCTAAGGGGACAGGGAACTAATGAAAAACTGTTTTTT.

V usage is TRBV10-3 and J usage is TRBJ2-1; 13 bases match TRBD2. V lost 8 bases and J lost 8; bases outside the gene matches: 9. The germline gives CDR1 ENHRY, CDR2 SYGVKD. CDR3 length: 15 residues. CDR3 in DNA: TGTGCCATCGGGACGACTAGCGGGAGGCTTTATGAGCAGTTCTTC. This gives the protein CAIGTTSGRLYEQFF.

This clone was counted once. The chain is built from TRBV10-3 and TRBJ2-2; a weak D match, TRBD2 (7 bases). V was clipped by 6 bases and J by 5 bases, with 19 bases between them. The CDR3 loop spans 16 amino acids. Germline lookup yields CDR1 ENHRY and CDR2 SYGVKD. DNA of the CDR3: TGTGCCATCAGGAGGGAGGGGGGACCGGAGACCGGGGAGCTGTTTTTT. Amino acids: CAIRREGGPETGELFF.

This chain uses TRBV19 with TRBJ2-6; D perhaps matches TRBD2 (5 bases). This CDR3 comprises 15 residues. Deletions cut 1 base from V and 2 bases from J, with 6 bases between. From germline, CDR1 is LNHDA and CDR2 SQIVND (reference sequence). The CDR3 sequence: CASSIVGAGANVLTF. In DNA, the CDR3 is TGTGCCAGTAGTATAGTCGGGGCTGGGGCCAACGTCCTGACTTTC.

The V gene is TRBV5-4, the J gene TRBJ1-4; 7 bases map to TRBD1. Germline assignment: CDR1 SGHNT and CDR2 YYREEE (reference sequence). The CDR3 has 17 amino acids. With V trimmed by 3 bases and J by 8 bases, 16 bases remained unmatched. The CDR3 DNA reads as TGTGCCAGCAGCTCCGGGACAGCAAGAAACCAGGGGGAAAAACTGTTTTTT. This encodes CASSSGTARNQGEKLFF.

The gene calls are TRBV5-1 and TRBJ2-5; 9 bases are a match to TRBD2. The CDR3 is made up of 15 amino acids. V shed 2 bases and J 5 bases; nucleotides not matched to a gene: 7. Germline V lookup: CDR1 SGHRS, CDR2 YFSETQ. The CDR3 loop reads CASSLNLAGLETQYF. The CDR3 DNA follows: TGCGCCAGCAGCTTAAATCTAGCGGGACTGGAGACCCAGTACTTC.

V usage is TRBV24-1 and J usage is TRBJ2-3, with TRBD2 matching 12 bases. V gave up 4 bases and J gave up 5 bases; unmatched junction bases: 3. The CDR3 length is 15 residues. The germline gives CDR1 KGHDR, CDR2 SFDVKD. CDR3 in amino acids: CATSDLAGGGDTQYF. The CDR3 DNA sequence: TGTGCCACCAGTGACCTAGCGGGGGGGGGAGATACGCAGTATTTT.

This clone was observed once. V gene TRBV3-1 (or the pseudogene TRBV3-2) combines with J gene TRBJ2-5, with 12 bases matching TRBD2. The CDR3 runs to 14 residues. Trimming removed 3 bases from V and 4 bases from J; junction bases left unmatched: 0. Per the germline V gene, CDR1 is LGHDT and CDR2 is YNNKEL (reference sequence). CDR3 coding DNA: TGTGCCAGCAGCCAGGGACTAGCGGGAGAGACCCAGTACTTC. Residues: CASSQGLAGETQYF.

This clone has a single count. The sample contains more than one DNA sequence encoding this CDR3. This sequence joins TRBV2 and TRBJ2-5, with D possibly matching TRBD1 (5 bases). Germline V gene sequence: CDR1 SNHLY, CDR2 FYNNEI. V lost 6 bases to trimming and J lost 2 bases, with 7 bases between them. This CDR3 region has 12 residues. The CDR3 protein is CASRAGQETQYF. The CDR3 DNA reads TGTGCCAGCAGGGCAGGGCAAGAGACCCAGTACTTC. Full variable domain (outside the CDR3, taken from reference TRBV2 and TRBJ2-5): EPEVTQTPSHQVTQMGQEVILRCVPISNHLYFYWYRQILGQKVEFLVSFYNNEISEKSEIFDDQFSVERPDGSNFTLKIRSTKLEDSAMYFCASRAGQETQYFGPGTRLLVL.

The CDR3 nucleotides are TGTGCCAGCAGTTACGAGGAAGGTAGGCCCTACAATGAGCAGTTCTTC. Amino acid sequence: CASSYEEGRPYNEQFF. The J gene is TRBJ2-1, the V gene TRBV6-2 or TRBV6-3; D gene ambiguous. Looked up from germline, CDR1 is MNHEY and CDR2 is SVGEGT. V lost 2 bases and J lost 2, with 13 bases in between. The CDR3 spans 16 residues.

The V gene is TRBV15, the J gene TRBJ2-1, with D hard to call. V was clipped by 1 base and J by 5 bases, with 9 bases between them. Germline values: CDR1 LNHNV, CDR2 YYDKDF (reference sequence). This CDR3 is 14 amino acids long. The CDR3 nucleotides are TGTGCCACCAGCAGAGTTAGAACCGACAATGAGCAGTTCTTC. Protein: CATSRVRTDNEQFF.

This chain uses TRBV5-1 with TRBJ2-7, with D maybe TRBD2 (6 bases). Germline lookup yields CDR1 SGHRS and CDR2 YFSETQ. The CDR3 extends over 15 amino acids. V was trimmed by 4 bases and J by 0 bases, leaving 14 bases between them. The CDR3: CASSPTGTVSYEQYF. In DNA, the CDR3 is TGCGCCAGCAGCCCGACCGGGACTGTCTCCTACGAGCAGTACTTC.

The chain couples TRBV5-5 to TRBJ1-2; D is ambiguous. CDR1 is SGHKS and CDR2 is YYEKEE in the germline V gene (reference sequence). Trimming cost V 4 bases and J 3 bases, with 13 bases left between them. The CDR3 has 14 amino acids. Written as DNA, the CDR3 is TGTGCCAGCAGCCCACCCCAAGCGGACTATGGCTACACCTTC. Amino acid sequence: CASSPPQADYGYTF.